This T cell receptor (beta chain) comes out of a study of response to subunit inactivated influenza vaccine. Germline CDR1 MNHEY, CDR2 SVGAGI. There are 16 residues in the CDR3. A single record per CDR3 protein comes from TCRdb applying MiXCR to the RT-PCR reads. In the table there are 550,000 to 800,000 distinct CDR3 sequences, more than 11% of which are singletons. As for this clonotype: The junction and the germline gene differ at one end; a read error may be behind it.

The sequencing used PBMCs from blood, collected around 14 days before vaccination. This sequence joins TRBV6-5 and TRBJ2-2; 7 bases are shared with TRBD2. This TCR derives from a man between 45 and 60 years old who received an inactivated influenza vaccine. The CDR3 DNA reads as TGTGCCACCAGTTACTCCCGACTAGCACAAGCCGGGGAGCTGTTTTTT. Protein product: CATSYSRLAQAGELFF.